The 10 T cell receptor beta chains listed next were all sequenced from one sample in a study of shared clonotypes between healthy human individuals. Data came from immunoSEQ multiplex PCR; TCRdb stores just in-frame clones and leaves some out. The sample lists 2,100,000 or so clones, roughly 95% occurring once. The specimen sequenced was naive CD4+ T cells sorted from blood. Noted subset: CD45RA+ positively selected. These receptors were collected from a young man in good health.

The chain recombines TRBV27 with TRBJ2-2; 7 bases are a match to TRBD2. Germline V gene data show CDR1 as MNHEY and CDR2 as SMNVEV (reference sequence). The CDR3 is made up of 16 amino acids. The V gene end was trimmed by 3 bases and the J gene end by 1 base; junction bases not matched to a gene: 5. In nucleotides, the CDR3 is TGTGCCAGCAGTTTTGCGGCTAGCGGGAACACCGGGGAGCTGTTTTTT. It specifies CASSFAASGNTGELFF.

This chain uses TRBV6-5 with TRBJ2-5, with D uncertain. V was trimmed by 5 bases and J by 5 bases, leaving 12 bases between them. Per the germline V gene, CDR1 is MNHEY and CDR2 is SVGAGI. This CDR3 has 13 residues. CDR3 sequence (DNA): TGTGCCAGCAGTGCTCGAATGGGGGAGACCCAGTACTTC. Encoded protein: CASSARMGETQYF.

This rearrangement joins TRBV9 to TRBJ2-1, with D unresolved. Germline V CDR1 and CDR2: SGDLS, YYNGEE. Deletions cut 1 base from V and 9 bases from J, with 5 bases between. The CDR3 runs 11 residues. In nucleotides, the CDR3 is TGTGCCAGCAGCGTAAGGTCTGAGCAGTTCTTC. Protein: CASSVRSEQFF.

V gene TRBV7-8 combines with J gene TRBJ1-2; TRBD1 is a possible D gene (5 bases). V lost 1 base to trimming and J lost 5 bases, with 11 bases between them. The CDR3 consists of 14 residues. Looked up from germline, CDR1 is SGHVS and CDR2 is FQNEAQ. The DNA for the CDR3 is TGTGCCAGCAGCTTAGGGGCGACAGAATATGGCTACACCTTC. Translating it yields CASSLGATEYGYTF.

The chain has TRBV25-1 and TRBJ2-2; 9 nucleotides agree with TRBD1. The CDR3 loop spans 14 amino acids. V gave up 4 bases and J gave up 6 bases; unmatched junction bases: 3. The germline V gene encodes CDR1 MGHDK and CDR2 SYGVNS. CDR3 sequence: CASSVTGGAGELFF. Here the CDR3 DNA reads TGTGCCAGCAGTGTGACAGGGGGGGCCGGGGAGCTGTTTTTT.

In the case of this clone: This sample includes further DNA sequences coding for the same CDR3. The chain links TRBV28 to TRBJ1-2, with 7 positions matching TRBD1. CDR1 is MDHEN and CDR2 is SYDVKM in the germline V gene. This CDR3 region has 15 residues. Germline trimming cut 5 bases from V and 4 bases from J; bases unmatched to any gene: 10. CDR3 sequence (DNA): TGTGCCAGCAGTCTAGGGGACAGAGGGTCCTATGGCTACACCTTC. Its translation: CASSLGDRGSYGYTF.

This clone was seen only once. The CDR3 DNA is TGTGCCAGCAGCTCGGGACAGAGGGTATACAATGAGCAGTTCTTC. The encoded protein is CASSSGQRVYNEQFF. The chain is built from TRBV7-9 and TRBJ2-1; 7 bases map to TRBD1. The germline CDR1 and CDR2 sequences are SEHNR and FQNEAQ (reference sequence). V shed 4 bases, J shed 4 bases, and the junction held 7 bases outside the gene matches. The CDR3 is 15 amino acids.

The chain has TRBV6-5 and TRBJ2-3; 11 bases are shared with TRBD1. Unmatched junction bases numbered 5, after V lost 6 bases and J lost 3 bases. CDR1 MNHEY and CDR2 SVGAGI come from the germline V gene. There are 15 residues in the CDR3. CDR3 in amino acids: CASRGQGVMTDTQYF. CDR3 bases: TGTGCCAGCAGGGGACAGGGGGTCATGACAGATACGCAGTATTTT.

In DNA form, the CDR3 reads TGTGCCAGCAGTGAAGATGAAAGCTCCTATAATTCACCCCTCCACTTT. It encodes CASSEDESSYNSPLHF. The rearrangement uses TRBV6-1 and TRBJ1-6, with D uncertain. The CDR3 has 16 amino acids. V was cut by 1 base and J by 0 bases, with 7 bases left in between. Looked up from germline, CDR1 is MNHNS and CDR2 is SASEGT.

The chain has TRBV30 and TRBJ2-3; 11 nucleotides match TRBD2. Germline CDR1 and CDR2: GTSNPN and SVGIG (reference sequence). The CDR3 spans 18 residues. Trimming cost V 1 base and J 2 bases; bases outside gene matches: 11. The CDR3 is CAWSDRASGRYFTDTQYF. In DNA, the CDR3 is TGTGCCTGGAGTGACCGGGCTAGCGGGAGGTACTTCACAGATACGCAGTATTTT.